This passage covers 3 T cell receptor beta chains from one sample sequenced in a study of cytomegalovirus exposure and HLA in healthy donors. The PCR employed 60 Vbeta primers together with 13 Jbeta primers. Some clones are missing from TCRdb's copy, which holds only in-frame ones; the method was immunoSEQ multiplex PCR. The repertoire holds 170,000 or so clones, with just over 75% as singletons. Source material: PBMCs. These receptors came from a woman aged 55-69 years in good health and CMV-seropositive.

The gene calls are TRBV4-1 and TRBJ2-1, with 7 bases aligning to TRBD1. CDR3 length: 15 amino acids. V shed 0 bases and J 1 base; nucleotides not matched to a gene: 0. Per germline, CDR1 MGHRA and CDR2 YSYEKL. This CDR3 reads CASSQEDRSYNEQFF. For the CDR3, the DNA is TGCGCCAGCAGCCAAGAGGACAGGTCCTACAATGAGCAGTTCTTC.

The gene calls are TRBV5-1 and TRBJ2-3; D call uncertain. The CDR3 is made up of 13 amino acids. Germline-derived CDR1 and CDR2 are SGHRS and YFSETQ. Trimming cost V 0 bases and J 4 bases, with 6 bases left between them. CDR3 in DNA: TGCGCCAGCAGCTTGGTGATAGCAGATACGCAGTATTTT. Translation: CASSLVIADTQYF.

The rearrangement uses TRBV5-1 and TRBJ2-1, with 10 bases aligning to TRBD2. Germline CDR1 and CDR2: SGHRS and YFSETQ. V gave up 4 bases and J gave up 9 bases; unmatched junction bases: 10. The CDR3 spans 15 residues. This CDR3 reads CASSGTSGKGGEQFF. The CDR3 DNA sequence: TGCGCCAGCAGCGGAACTAGCGGGAAGGGGGGTGAGCAGTTCTTC.